These T cell receptor beta chains were read from a single sample in a study of cytomegalovirus exposure and HLA in healthy donors. TCRdb's table, derived via immunoSEQ multiplex PCR, lists solely in-frame clones and lacks some. Seen here are some 170,000 clones, about 77% observed once, and the top ten hold 1.3%. The sequencing input was PBMCs. The receptor source for this set is a woman in her forties or fifties in good health and CMV-seronegative. Each CDR3 is given with its conserved first and last residue. Fields, in order: V gene, J gene, clone size, D gene, CDR3 protein, CDR3 DNA. The D gene is left open where the match is weak. Rows may omit the clone size; those that give it use once, few, many or a size class.

>TRBV10-3|TRBJ2-5|once|.
CAISGGRETQYF
TGTGCCATCAGTGGGGGCAGGGAGACCCAGTACTTC
>TRBV18|TRBJ1-5|.|TRBD1
CASSPPSQGAYQPQHF
TGTGCCAGCTCACCACCTAGCCAGGGGGCATATCAGCCCCAGCATTTT
>TRBV6-5|TRBJ2-7|.|.
CASSFNPGEQYF
TGTGCCAGCAGTTTCAACCCAGGCGAGCAGTACTTC
>TRBV18|TRBJ2-5|.|.
CASSPSSQETQYF
TGTGCCAGCTCACCTTCGTCCCAAGAGACCCAGTACTTC
>TRBV28|TRBJ1-5|.|TRBD1
CASSLLPPGQGNQPQHF
TGTGCCAGCAGTTTGTTACCTCCCGGACAGGGGAATCAGCCCCAGCATTTT
>TRBV28|TRBJ1-1|.|TRBD1
CASSGTGRTEAFF
TGTGCCAGCAGCGGGACAGGTCGGACTGAAGCTTTCTTT
>TRBV28|TRBJ1-4|once|TRBD1
CASRRGTGATNEKLFF
TGTGCCAGCAGACGCGGGACAGGAGCAACTAATGAAAAACTGTTTTTT
>TRBV5-6|TRBJ2-7|.|TRBD2
CASSFSPVVASGKRYF
TGTGCCAGCAGCTTTTCCCCTGTAGTGGCTAGCGGGAAGCGGTACTTC
>TRBV27|TRBJ1-4|.|.
CASTRGGASEKLFF
TGTGCCAGCACTAGGGGGGGGGCATCTGAAAAACTGTTTTTT
>TRBV7-2|TRBJ2-7|.|.
CASSLISHEQYF
TGTGCCAGCAGCTTAATTAGCCACGAGCAGTACTTC
>TRBV7-3|TRBJ1-1|.|.
CASSFRGGSEAFF
TGTGCCAGCAGCTTCCGGGGGGGGTCTGAAGCTTTCTTT
>TRBV2|TRBJ2-1|.|TRBD2
CASRLAGNNEQFF
TGTGCCAGCAGACTAGCGGGAAACAATGAGCAGTTCTTC
>TRBV7-3|TRBJ2-1|once|.
CASSSVAVGVQFF
TGTGCCAGCAGTTCAGTGGCCGTCGGGGTGCAGTTCTTC
>TRBV4-3|TRBJ2-3|few|.
CASSQEVRTDTQYF
TGCGCCAGCAGCCAAGAAGTGAGAACAGATACGCAGTATTTT
>TRBV27|TRBJ2-7|.|.
CASSLGSAYEQYF
TGTGCCAGCAGTCTCGGGAGCGCCTACGAGCAGTACTTC
>TRBV9|TRBJ2-1|.|TRBD2
CASSPRISGRFYNEQFF
TGTGCCAGCAGCCCCCGTATTAGCGGGAGGTTTTACAATGAGCAGTTCTTC
>TRBV5-5|TRBJ2-7|.|TRBD2
CASSLMGGVEQYF
TGTGCCAGCAGCCTGATGGGAGGGGTCGAGCAGTACTTC
>TRBV30|TRBJ1-1|few|.
CAWTGGRFFGTEAFF
TGTGCCTGGACGGGGGGGCGCTTTTTTGGCACTGAAGCTTTCTTT
>TRBV7-2|TRBJ2-7|.|TRBD2
CASSWGWVAGGYEQYF
TGTGCCAGCAGTTGGGGGTGGGTAGCGGGAGGCTACGAGCAGTACTTC
>TRBV6-1|TRBJ2-7|.|TRBD1
CASSPGTGTDEQYF
TGTGCCAGCAGTCCCGGGACAGGTACCGACGAGCAGTACTTC
>TRBV19|TRBJ1-1|.|.
CASSINQQGNTEAFF
TGTGCCAGTAGTATAAACCAGCAGGGGAACACTGAAGCTTTCTTT
>TRBV9|TRBJ2-7|.|.
CASSLTPGGGTGFDEQYF
TGTGCCAGCAGCCTTACCCCCGGGGGGGGGACAGGGTTTGACGAGCAGTACTTC
>TRBV4-2|TRBJ1-1|.|.
CASKKQQGTQQDTEAFF
TGTGCCAGCAAAAAGCAGCAAGGGACACAACAAGACACTGAAGCTTTCTTT
>TRBV7-8|TRBJ1-2|.|.
CASSLEVGVSYGYTF
TGTGCCAGCAGCCTAGAAGTGGGCGTCAGCTATGGCTACACCTTC
>TRBV29-1|TRBJ2-7|few|TRBD2
CSVSNSGGAVEQYF
TGCAGCGTTTCTAATAGCGGGGGGGCGGTCGAGCAGTACTTC
>TRBV27|TRBJ2-1|.|.
CASSLGTKSYEQFF
TGTGCCAGCAGTTTAGGGACAAAGTCCTATGAGCAGTTCTTC
>TRBV10-3|TRBJ1-3|once|.
CAIRSEGSSGNTIYF
TGTGCCATCAGGTCGGAGGGGAGCTCTGGAAACACCATATATTTT
>TRBV15|TRBJ2-2|.|.
CATSRGGSSGNTGELFF
TGTGCCACCAGCCGGGGTGGGAGTAGCGGTAACACCGGGGAGCTGTTTTTT
>TRBV5-4|TRBJ1-6|once|.
CASSLQGTNSPLHF
TGTGCCAGCAGCTTGCAGGGAACGAATTCACCCCTCCACTTT
>TRBV5-1|TRBJ1-3|.|TRBD1
CASSPRGAGGFGNTIYF
TGCGCCAGCAGCCCTAGGGGAGCAGGGGGCTTTGGAAACACCATATATTTT
>TRBV2|TRBJ2-1|.|.
CASRYSAWAQFF
TGTGCCAGCAGGTATAGTGCATGGGCGCAGTTCTTC
>TRBV5-4|TRBJ1-1|.|.
CASSLDFPNTEAFF
TGTGCCAGCAGCTTGGACTTCCCGAACACTGAAGCTTTCTTT
>TRBV7-2|TRBJ2-2|.|TRBD1
CASSVGGQGFKLFF
TGTGCCAGCAGCGTGGGAGGACAGGGGTTTAAGCTGTTTTTT
>TRBV2|TRBJ1-3|few|.
CASSERSDTIYF
TGTGCCAGCAGTGAGAGGAGCGACACCATATATTTT
>TRBV5-1|TRBJ2-1|.|TRBD1
CASSRGTGGYYNEQFF
TGCGCCAGCAGCCGTGGGACAGGGGGATATTACAATGAGCAGTTCTTC
>TRBV4-1|TRBJ2-1|.|TRBD1
CASSQVVGWGQAAYNEQFF
TGCGCCAGCAGCCAAGTAGTGGGGTGGGGACAGGCTGCCTACAATGAGCAGTTCTTC
>TRBV19|TRBJ1-2|.|TRBD1
CASSITGTGIFYGYTF
TGTGCCAGTAGTATAACGGGGACAGGGATCTTCTATGGCTACACCTTC